This passage covers 8 T cell receptor beta chains from one sample sequenced in a study of regulatory T cells in long-lasting Graves disease (dated by TCRdb to the early 2020s). The time point label here, explained by the study, means: newly diagnosed GD, antithyroid drugs for less than 3 months. For both TCR sequencing and RNA sequencing, RNA was extracted from PBMCs using TRIzol. The library was built by means of multiplex PCR. Sequencing relied on an Illumina HiSeq 4000. iRepertoire HTBI primers and Arm-PCR amplification of CDR3 regions were used to construct TCR beta libraries. Using fastp at Q25 and MiXCR, TCRdb reprocessed the public reads and kept productive beta chains. Identical CDR3 protein sequences are pooled into one entry, listed with their most common genes and DNA. A total of hundreds of thousands of distinct CDR3 sequences appear in this sample, roughly 15% of them only once. The ten largest make up under 20% of the sample.

This sample also belongs to another study, concerning T cells in Graves' hyperthyroidism and ophthalmopathy.

The material was peripheral blood mononuclear cells (PBMCs), obtained at new diagnosis, from a patient treated with antithyroid drugs. The receptors derive from a woman aged 25-40 years with Graves disease. Donor details come from another sample of the same person, matched by shared clones.

Worth noting for this clonotype: Sequence at one end of the junction differs from germline and may be a read error. The CDR3 region is CNARPFSGQGMETQYF. The CDR3 nucleotides are TGCAATGCTAGGCCTTTCTCGGGACAGGGGATGGAGACCCAGTACTTC. The chain carries TRBV20-1 and TRBJ2-5; 10 bases are shared with TRBD1. The CDR3 extends over 16 amino acids. The germline CDR1 and CDR2 sequences are DFQATT and SNEGSKA (reference sequence).

This clonotype was seen only a few times. This chain joins TRBV6-5 and TRBJ1-5; D gene ambiguous. V gave up 2 bases and J gave up 7 bases, with 9 bases separating them. Per the germline V gene, CDR1 is MNHEY and CDR2 is SVGAGI. The CDR3 has 13 amino acids. CDR3 sequence: CASSYRPQQPQHF. CDR3 bases: TGTGCCAGCAGTTACCGACCTCAACAGCCCCAGCATTTT.

This clonotype was counted at least ten times. V usage is TRBV2 and J usage is TRBJ2-5, with 10 nucleotides matching TRBD2. In germline, CDR1 is SNHLY, CDR2 FYNNEI. The CDR3 extends over 14 amino acids. V shed 9 bases and J 9 bases; nucleotides not matched to a gene: 13. The DNA of the CDR3 is TGTGCCAGTAAAGCCGGGACTAGCGTCGGGGCCCAGTACTTC. Its translation is CASKAGTSVGAQYF. The full variable domain, rest sourced from reference TRBV2 and TRBJ2-5, is EPEVTQTPSHQVTQMGQEVILRCVPISNHLYFYWYRQILGQKVEFLVSFYNNEISEKSEIFDDQFSVERPDGSNFTLKIRSTKLEDSAMYFCASKAGTSVGAQYFGPGTRLLVL.

The gene calls are TRBV4-1 and TRBJ1-4; TRBD1 is a possible D gene (5 bases). The V end lost 3 bases, the J end lost 4 bases, and 12 bases lay between the germline ends. CDR3 length: 15 residues. CDR1 is MGHRA, CDR2 YSYEKL, per germline. CDR3 coding DNA: TGCGCCAGCAGCCAGGGGCAGGGTTATAATGAAAAACTGTTTTTT. Translation: CASSQGQGYNEKLFF.

This clonotype was seen repeatedly, ten times or more. This chain uses TRBV15 with TRBJ2-7, with D unresolved. V lost 4 bases, J lost 0 bases, and 7 bases lay in between. Germline loops: CDR1 LNHNV, CDR2 YYDKDF (reference sequence). This CDR3 has 13 amino acids. The CDR3 spells CATSIFSSYEQYF. The DNA of the CDR3 is TGTGCCACCAGCATCTTCTCCTCCTACGAGCAGTACTTC.

As concerns this clonotype: It may be a read error: a sequence one base away is much more abundant. The J gene is TRBJ2-2, the V gene TRBV6-2 or TRBV6-3, with 7 bases identical to TRBD1. The CDR3 is made up of 16 amino acids. Germline values: CDR1 MNHEY, CDR2 SVGEGT. This CDR3 is CAISEPDRPGIGELFF. The CDR3 DNA sequence: TGTGCCATCAGTGAACCGGACAGGCCGGGCATCGGGGAGCTGTTTTTT.

This clonotype was observed at least ten times. The chain joins TRBV15 to TRBJ2-1, with D possibly matching TRBD2 (6 bases). V lost 1 base to trimming and J lost 7 bases, with 8 bases between them. Germline loops: CDR1 LNHNV, CDR2 YYDKDF (reference sequence). The CDR3 is 13 residues long. The CDR3 coding sequence is TGTGCCACCAGCAGAGGGAGGGAGAATGAGCAGTTCTTC. It specifies CATSRGRENEQFF.

This clonotype was seen more than once but under ten times. This chain joins TRBV7-9 and TRBJ2-7; D perhaps matches TRBD1 (5 bases). This CDR3 is 16 amino acids long. V was shortened by 5 bases and J by 9 bases, with 26 bases between the two germline ends. Per the germline V gene, CDR1 is SEHNR and CDR2 is FQNEAQ (reference sequence). The CDR3 DNA reads as TGTGCCAGCAGCCAAGTCACAGGAGAAACGGCCGTCGGGCAGTACTTC. Translating it yields CASSQVTGETAVGQYF. The full variable domain, rest sourced from reference TRBV7-9 and TRBJ2-7, is DTGVSQNPRHKITKRGQNVTFRCDPISEHNRLYWYRQTLGQGPEFLTYFQNEAQLEKSRLLSDRFSAERPKGSFSTLEIQRTEQGDSAMYLCASSQVTGETAVGQYFGPGTRLTVT.